This passage covers 25 T cell receptor beta chains from one sample sequenced in a study of T cell responses to AZD1222 COVID-19 vaccine. Using immunoSEQ multiplex PCR, the repertoire was profiled, and TCRdb retains in-frame clones only, with some absent. The table includes under 200,000 clones, about 92% detected once. The sample consisted of peripheral blood, taken 28 days after the second dose of the MenACWY control vaccine. Every receptor here comes from an adult who received the MenACWY meningococcal vaccine as a control.

The rearrangement joins TRBV7-2 to TRBJ2-5; TRBD2 aligns across 10 bases. The CDR3 runs to 15 residues. In germline, CDR1 is SGHTA, CDR2 FQGNSA. The junction had 3 bases not matched to a gene; V was cut back by 0 bases and J by 5 bases. The CDR3 DNA is TGTGCCAGCAGCTTAGCTAGCGGGAGGAGTGAGACCCAGTACTTC. Encoded protein: CASSLASGRSETQYF.

The rearrangement joins TRBV4-1 to TRBJ1-2; D uncertain. V was cut by 5 bases and J by 4 bases, with 23 bases left in between. The CDR3 runs to 17 residues. Germline V gene sequence: CDR1 MGHRA, CDR2 YSYEKL. The CDR3: CASSYPHRGTSFYGYTF. DNA for the CDR3: TGCGCCAGCAGCTACCCCCACCGGGGAACCTCATTCTATGGCTACACCTTC.

V is TRBV6-5 and J is TRBJ2-1, with D unresolved. V lost 7 bases, J lost 3 bases, and 7 bases lay in between. This CDR3 contains 12 residues. Germline loops: CDR1 MNHEY, CDR2 SVGAGI. The CDR3 region has the DNA TGTGCCAGCATGGGCAACTACAATGAGCAGTTCTTC. Translation: CASMGNYNEQFF.

Written as DNA, the CDR3 is TGTGCCAGCAGTTATCCGGGGCTCAATCAGCCCCAGCATTTT. It specifies CASSYPGLNQPQHF. The chain joins TRBV6-6 to TRBJ1-5; the D gene is possibly TRBD1 (5 bases). This CDR3 has 14 amino acids. V was clipped by 3 bases and J by 3 bases, with 9 bases between them. Germline V gene sequence: CDR1 MNHNY, CDR2 SVGAGI (reference sequence).

The rearrangement joins TRBV4-2 to TRBJ2-2; 9 bases are a match to TRBD1. V lost 4 bases to trimming and J lost 3 bases; unmatched junction nucleotides: 3. CDR3 length equals 15 residues. Germline assignment: CDR1 LGHNA and CDR2 YNFKEQ. CDR3 DNA: TGTGCCAGCAGCCGGGGGACAGGGTACACCGGGGAGCTGTTTTTT. Translation gives CASSRGTGYTGELFF.

Here the CDR3 reads CASGRDRQETQYF. The CDR3 nucleotides read TGTGCCAGCGGGCGGGACCGTCAAGAGACCCAGTACTTC. This chain links TRBV2 with TRBJ2-5, with D possibly being TRBD2 (6 bases). There are 13 residues in the CDR3. Germline values: CDR1 SNHLY, CDR2 FYNNEI. V lost 8 bases, J lost 2 bases, and 12 bases lay in between.

The chain employs TRBV19 and TRBJ1-1, with D unclear. Per the germline V gene, CDR1 is LNHDA and CDR2 is SQIVND (reference sequence). Between the trimmed V and J ends, which lost 0 bases and 10 bases, there was a span of 18 bases. This CDR3 contains 15 residues. Written as DNA, the CDR3 is TGTGCCAGTAGTATAGATTTAGGTACGGGAGTTGGAGCTTTCTTT. It encodes CASSIDLGTGVGAFF.

V and J are TRBV7-6 and TRBJ2-5, with a weak D call TRBD1 (6 bases). The ends were cut back, 0 bases at V and 4 bases at J, with 9 bases in the middle. The CDR3 extends over 14 amino acids. Germline lookup yields CDR1 SGHVS and CDR2 FNYEAQ. The CDR3 nucleotides read TGTGCCAGCAGCTTAGCTGGGGGCGGAGAGACCCAGTACTTC. Amino acid sequence: CASSLAGGGETQYF.

The V gene is TRBV6-4, the J gene TRBJ1-5; D may be TRBD1 (5 bases). The germline V and J ends were trimmed by 10 bases and 0 bases, with 10 bases remaining between them. CDR3 size: 13 residues. CDR1 and CDR2 from the germline V gene are MRHNA and SNTAGT. CDR3 residues: CANRQYSNQPQHF. The CDR3 nucleotides read TGTGCCAACCGACAGTATAGCAATCAGCCCCAGCATTTT.

This clone was recorded only once. This chain joins TRBV7-9 and TRBJ2-7; TRBD2 matches at 8 bases. The CDR3 consists of 18 residues. From germline, CDR1 is SEHNR and CDR2 FQNEAQ (reference sequence). The V and J ends lost 5 bases and 0 bases, in that order; junction bases with no gene match: 15. DNA for the CDR3: TGTGCCAGCAGCCCTGGCGGTGGCGGGAGGACCCGCTCCTACGAGCAGTACTTC. It codes for CASSPGGGGRTRSYEQYF. The entire variable domain, with the rest obtained from reference TRBV7-9 and TRBJ2-7, is as follows: DTGVSQNPRHKITKRGQNVTFRCDPISEHNRLYWYRQTLGQGPEFLTYFQNEAQLEKSRLLSDRFSAERPKGSFSTLEIQRTEQGDSAMYLCASSPGGGGRTRSYEQYFGPGTRLTVT.

This chain links TRBV18 with TRBJ1-4, with 7 bases lining up with TRBD1. With 6 bases clipped from V and 5 bases from J, the junction kept 9 bases outside the gene matches. The CDR3 is 15 amino acids. Germline V lookup: CDR1 KGHSH, CDR2 LQKENI. In DNA, the CDR3 is TGTGCCAGCTCTCTATTTACAGGGGAGAATGAAAAACTGTTTTTT. Amino acids: CASSLFTGENEKLFF. The full variable domain, with the rest looked up from reference TRBV18 and TRBJ1-4, is NAGVMQNPRHLVRRRGQEARLRCSPMKGHSHVYWYRQLPEEGLKFMVYLQKENIIDESGMPKERFSAEFPKEGPSILRIQQVVRGDSAAYFCASSLFTGENEKLFFGSGTQLSVL.

V gene TRBV24-1 combines with J gene TRBJ2-2, with D unclear. V lost 3 bases and J 3 bases, leaving 13 bases between the germline ends. Germline lookup yields CDR1 KGHDR and CDR2 SFDVKD. This CDR3 is built from 16 residues. The DNA of the CDR3 is TGTGCCACCAGTGATCCCCATGGGATATACACCGGGGAGCTGTTTTTT. Protein product: CATSDPHGIYTGELFF.

The chain has TRBV28 and TRBJ1-2; maybe TRBD1 (5 bases). This CDR3 region has 15 residues. V was clipped by 2 bases and J by 4 bases, with 14 bases between them. From germline, CDR1 is MDHEN and CDR2 SYDVKM. The CDR3 bases are TGTGCCAGCAGTTTAAACGGAGGGGCAGGCTATGGCTACACCTTC. Protein sequence: CASSLNGGAGYGYTF.

This chain connects TRBV19 to TRBJ2-1, with D maybe TRBD1 (7 bases). CDR3 length equals 15 residues. Germline V CDR1 and CDR2: LNHDA, SQIVND (reference sequence). V shed 5 bases and J shed 9 bases, with 20 bases lying between them. The CDR3 DNA follows: TGTGCCAGTAGTCCCAGACAGGGAGGTATTTCTGAGCAGTTCTTC. Its translation: CASSPRQGGISEQFF.

This clone has just one count. This sequence joins TRBV7-3 and TRBJ1-2, with 10 nucleotides matching TRBD1. The CDR3 is 14 amino acids. Germline V gene lookup returns CDR1 SGHTA and CDR2 FQGTGA. V shed 5 bases, J shed 6 bases, and the junction held 6 bases outside the gene matches. In DNA form, the CDR3 reads TGTGCCAGCAGCCGCGGGACAGGGGTCCATGGCTACACCTTC. Amino acid sequence: CASSRGTGVHGYTF.

CDR3 nucleotide sequence: TGTGCCAGCACCAGGCCCCCTGGGTACGAGCAGTACTTC. Translation: CASTRPPGYEQYF. The rearrangement uses TRBV6-5 and TRBJ2-7; D is unclear. The ends were cut back, 7 bases at V and 4 bases at J, with 14 bases in the middle. Germline V gene lookup returns CDR1 MNHEY and CDR2 SVGAGI. This CDR3 spans 13 amino acids.

The chain combines TRBV19 with TRBJ2-1; no definite D call. The CDR3 is 12 residues long. V was shortened by 5 bases and J by 5 bases, with 7 bases between the two germline ends. Germline CDR1 and CDR2: LNHDA and SQIVND (reference sequence). The CDR3, as DNA: TGTGCCAGTAGTCGCCTCAACAATGAGCAGTTCTTC. This gives the protein CASSRLNNEQFF. Full variable domain (rest looked up from reference TRBV19 and TRBJ2-1): DGGITQSPKYLFRKEGQNVTLSCEQNLNHDAMYWYRQDPGQGLRLIYYSQIVNDFQKGDIAEGYSVSREKKESFPLTVTSAQKNPTAFYLCASSRLNNEQFFGPGTRLTVL.

The genes are TRBV4-1 and TRBJ1-2; D not certain. Trimming cost V 0 bases and J 10 bases, with 12 bases left between them. Germline V CDR1 and CDR2: MGHRA, YSYEKL. This CDR3 is built from 13 residues. In DNA, the CDR3 is TGCGCCAGCAGCCAAGAGCAGTGGCGCGTCTACACCTTC. Amino acids: CASSQEQWRVYTF.

The gene calls are TRBV2 and TRBJ2-1, with D hard to call. V lost 7 bases to trimming and J lost 2 bases, with 6 bases between them. Per germline, CDR1 SNHLY and CDR2 FYNNEI. The CDR3 loop spans 12 amino acids. The CDR3 protein is CASMGTYNEQFF. CDR3 coding DNA: TGTGCCAGCATGGGAACCTACAATGAGCAGTTCTTC.

The chain carries TRBV29-1 and TRBJ2-7; a weak D match, TRBD2 (5 bases). The CDR3 has 14 residues. Deletions cut 5 bases from V and 5 bases from J, with 19 bases between. The germline V gene encodes CDR1 SQVTM and CDR2 ANQGSEA. The CDR3 DNA reads TGCAGCGTTCGGCCCGCGGGTGTTGACGACGAGCAGTACTTC. The encoded protein is CSVRPAGVDDEQYF.

The chain employs TRBV7-6 and TRBJ2-5, with D maybe TRBD2 (5 bases). V was shortened by 1 base and J by 4 bases, with 16 bases between the two germline ends. This CDR3 contains 16 residues. CDR1 is SGHVS, CDR2 FNYEAQ, per germline. The chain's CDR3 is CASSLGPGIGLETQYF. In DNA form, the CDR3 reads TGTGCCAGCAGCTTAGGCCCGGGAATTGGTTTAGAGACCCAGTACTTC.

This clone occurred once. This chain links TRBV7-9 with TRBJ2-7; 7 bases line up with TRBD2. The V segment lost 5 bases and the J segment 5 bases; nucleotides outside the gene matches: 15. Germline V gene sequence: CDR1 SEHNR, CDR2 FQNEAQ (reference sequence). The CDR3 sequence is 16 residues long. CDR3 coding DNA: TGTGCCAGCAGCCCCCCCGGGGGTGGCGGGGGTAACGAGCAGTACTTC. It specifies CASSPPGGGGGNEQYF. Combining the CDR3 with reference TRBV7-9 and TRBJ2-7 gives the whole variable domain DTGVSQNPRHKITKRGQNVTFRCDPISEHNRLYWYRQTLGQGPEFLTYFQNEAQLEKSRLLSDRFSAERPKGSFSTLEIQRTEQGDSAMYLCASSPPGGGGGNEQYFGPGTRLTVT.

The chain couples TRBV5-1 to TRBJ2-7, with no clear D. V was trimmed by 0 bases and J by 4 bases, leaving 8 bases between them. CDR3 length equals 13 residues. Germline V lookup: CDR1 SGHRS, CDR2 YFSETQ. The CDR3 bases are TGCGCCAGCAGCTTGGCCATAGGTTACGAGCAGTACTTC. As protein: CASSLAIGYEQYF.

The V gene is TRBV29-1, the J gene TRBJ2-3, with D perhaps TRBD1 (6 bases). This CDR3 region has 13 residues. The V gene's germline CDR1 is SQVTM and CDR2 ANQGSEA. V was shortened by 6 bases and J by 5 bases, with 15 bases between the two germline ends. CDR3 sequence (DNA): TGCAGCGTGAACAGGGTGAAGGGAGATACGCAGTATTTT. It yields the protein CSVNRVKGDTQYF.

The chain is built from TRBV19 and TRBJ2-1, with D maybe TRBD2 (5 bases). V lost 2 bases and J lost 0, with 11 bases in between. Germline CDR1 and CDR2: LNHDA and SQIVND (reference sequence). This CDR3 contains 16 residues. The CDR3 protein is CASSIPSAGSYNEQFF. The CDR3 DNA follows: TGTGCCAGTAGTATACCCTCCGCGGGCTCCTACAATGAGCAGTTCTTC. Using reference TRBV19 and TRBJ2-1 for the parts outside the CDR3, the full variable domain is DGGITQSPKYLFRKEGQNVTLSCEQNLNHDAMYWYRQDPGQGLRLIYYSQIVNDFQKGDIAEGYSVSREKKESFPLTVTSAQKNPTAFYLCASSIPSAGSYNEQFFGPGTRLTVL.